This T cell receptor (beta chain) is from a study of blood T cell repertoires in COVID-19 (dated by TCRdb to about 2020). For the study in its entirety: Samples covering the acute and convalescent phases of COVID-19 were provided by collaborators in the United States, Italy and Spain. The prospective study material was composed of cDNA or gDNA derived from T cells, B-cell-depleted T cells, or PBMCs. Deeply sampled blood TCRbeta repertoires from subjects exposed to, actively infected with, or recovered from COVID-19 were included in the dataset. A de-identified subject ID, COVID-19 status, age in years and sex were almost always included in the sample metadata. A freely available public database, intended as a resource for researchers studying the immune response to SARS-CoV-2, is where the repertoires were released. HLA class I and class II types, where available, came from metadata supplied by the sample provider rather than from assay-based typing. Samples were obtained from the ongoing ImmuneRACE study (first 160 participants) and from about 1,300 subjects provided by 6 global collaborators. The research as a whole found: Clinical and demographic metadata were provided uncurated, with the amount varying by source and participant.

TCRbeta CDR3 regions were amplified from genomic DNA by means of the immunoSEQ Assay, a bias-controlled multiplex PCR. The authors processed their data as follows. The number of nucleated cells in each sample was estimated by amplification of reference gene primers within the assay. Sequence reads were collapsed and filtered to measure the absolute abundance of every unique TCRbeta CDR3 rearrangement. For each sample, productive Simpson clonality was calculated as the square root of Simpson's diversity index across productive rearrangements. TCRdb holds this immuneACCESS table with in-frame rearrangements only. Some clones are missing; in checked studies, unresolved V genes explain under half, and the rest has no known cause. V and J calls and clone size come straight from that table; D and trimming were deduced from the DNA. The sample table contains 140,000 to 150,000 clones; only one count was recorded for 80% to 90% of them. The ten largest clones take up roughly 1.6% of the sample.

Collaborating institutions collected whole blood in K2EDTA tubes following their own protocols. For TCRbeta analysis, collaborators shipped samples in one of three forms: frozen whole blood, isolated PBMCs, or DNA extracted from either of those sample types. Per the germline V gene, SNHLY is the CDR1 and FYNNEI is the CDR2. The CDR3 measures 12 amino acids from cysteine to phenylalanine. The CDR3 DNA has 36 bases and is translated from base 1. V and J are truncated by 4 bases and 7 bases respectively, leaving an intervening sequence of 10 bases. Comments on this clone: This clone's antigen is unknown. The record has no base qualities; no much larger clone is one base away.

The source material was peripheral blood. The chain joins TRBV2 to TRBJ1-2, and perhaps TRBD1 as D gene, on 6 matching bases. The clonotype originates from a woman between 50 and 59 years old with acute or convalescent COVID-19. DNA sequence: TGTGCCAGCAGTGTACAGGGCCCTGGCTACACCTTC. This gives the protein CASSVQGPGYTF.